This T cell receptor beta chain was recorded in a study of blood T cell repertoires in COVID-19 (dated by TCRdb to about 2020). In the study overall: Samples from collaborators originated in the United States, Italy and Spain and spanned both the acute and convalescent phases of COVID-19. Subjects who had been exposed to COVID-19, were actively infected with it, or had recovered from it provided the deeply sampled blood TCRbeta repertoires that made up the dataset. The samples were drawn from two sources: the first 160 participants of the ongoing ImmuneRACE study, and fewer than 1,500 subjects contributed by 6 global collaborators. Where available, HLA class I and class II types were obtained from metadata supplied by the sample provider rather than from assay-based typing. A de-identified subject ID, COVID-19 status, age in years and sex were almost always included in the sample metadata. The material from the prospective study consisted of cDNA or gDNA derived from T cells, B-cell-depleted T cells, or PBMCs. The repertoires were made available in a free public database intended to serve as a resource for research on the immune response to SARS-CoV-2. General study outcomes and caveats: Clinical and demographic metadata were provided uncurated, with the amount varying by source and participant.

TCRbeta CDR3 regions were amplified from genomic DNA using the immunoSEQ Assay, a bias-controlled multiplex PCR. In the paper's pipeline: The number of nucleated cells in each sample was estimated from the amplification of reference gene primers within the assay. To quantify the absolute abundance of each unique TCRbeta CDR3 rearrangement, sequence reads were collapsed and filtered. For each sample, productive Simpson clonality was calculated as the square root of Simpson's diversity index over productive rearrangements. This immuneACCESS table, as held by TCRdb, lists in-frame sequences with V and J called but not all clones. Of the missing ones, under half trace to an unresolved V gene in checked studies; the others have no known cause. The DNA gave D and trimming, while V, J and clone size come from that table. Within this sample are some 240,000 clones, with about 88% of them counted one time only. The ten largest make up roughly 4.5% of the sample.

From V the trimming removes 4 bases and from J it removes 3 bases, while the gene matches leave 5 bases of the junction unaccounted for. Its CDR3 holds 15 amino acids, cysteine through phenylalanine. This entry keeps only the CDR3 DNA: 45 bases, framed from base 1. CDR1 and CDR2, per the germline V gene, are SGHRS and YFSETQ. Samples from volunteer blood donors who had recovered from COVID-19 were contributed by a second Seattle source. Collaborating institutions collected whole blood in K2EDTA tubes following their own protocols. For TCRbeta analysis, collaborator samples were shipped as frozen whole blood, as isolated PBMCs, or as DNA extracted from either sample type. This clone turned up a few times. Its binding antigen is unknown. No clone much larger than this one lies a single base away; base qualities are absent.

The sample was peripheral blood. The rearrangement combines TRBV5-1 with TRBJ2-2; 8 bases in between match TRBD2. The TCR originated in a woman between 40 and 50 years old who had recovered from COVID-19. This receptor carries the CDR3 CASSTGGAHTGELFF. The DNA sequence reads TGCGCCAGCAGCACCGGGGGGGCCCACACCGGGGAGCTGTTTTTT.